The text below deals with one T cell receptor (beta chain). Clones were sequenced by immunoSEQ multiplex PCR, and TCRdb holds only the in-frame ones, with some missing. The sample holds tens of thousands of clones; around 73% are singletons and the top ten take less than 25%. Germline-derived CDR1 and CDR2 are SNHLY and FYNNEI. The length of the CDR3 is 11 residues. After removal of 8 bases from V and 10 bases from J, the junction contained 2 bases not matched to a gene. This record belongs to a study of blood T cell repertoires in COVID-19. Background on the study: The United States, Italy and Spain supplied acute and convalescent COVID-19 samples.

The chain combines TRBV2 with TRBJ1-4, with 9 positions matching TRBD1. What was sequenced was peripheral blood. This sequence was found in a man aged 80 or over with active or convalescent COVID-19. The CDR3 coding sequence is TGTGCCAGCGGGACAGGGAGAAAACTGTTTTTT. Translated, it gives CASGTGRKLFF.